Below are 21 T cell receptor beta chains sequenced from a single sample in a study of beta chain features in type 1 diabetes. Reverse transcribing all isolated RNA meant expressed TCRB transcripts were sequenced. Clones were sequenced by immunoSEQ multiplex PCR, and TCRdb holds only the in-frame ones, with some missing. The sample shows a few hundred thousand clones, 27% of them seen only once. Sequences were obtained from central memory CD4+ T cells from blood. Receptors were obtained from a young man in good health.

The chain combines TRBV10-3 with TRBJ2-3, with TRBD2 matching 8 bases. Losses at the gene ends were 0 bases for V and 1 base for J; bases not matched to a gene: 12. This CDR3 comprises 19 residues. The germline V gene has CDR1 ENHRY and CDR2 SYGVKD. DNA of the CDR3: TGTGCCATCAGTGAGTCTGCCAGCGGGAGAGTAAAACGCACAGATACGCAGTATTTT. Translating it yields CAISESASGRVKRTDTQYF.

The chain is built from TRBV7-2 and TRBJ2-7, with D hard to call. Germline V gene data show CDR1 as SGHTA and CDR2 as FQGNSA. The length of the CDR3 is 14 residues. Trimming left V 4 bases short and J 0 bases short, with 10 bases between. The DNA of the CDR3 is TGTGCCAGCAGCTCTACTCGGGTCTCCTACGAGCAGTACTTC. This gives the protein CASSSTRVSYEQYF.

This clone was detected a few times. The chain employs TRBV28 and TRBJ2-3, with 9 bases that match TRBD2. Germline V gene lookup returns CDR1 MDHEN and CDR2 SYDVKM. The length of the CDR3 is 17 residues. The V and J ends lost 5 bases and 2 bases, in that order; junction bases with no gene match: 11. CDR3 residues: CASSPRRGGYFTDTQYF. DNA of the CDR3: TGTGCCAGCAGTCCAAGGCGGGGGGGATACTTCACAGATACGCAGTATTTT.

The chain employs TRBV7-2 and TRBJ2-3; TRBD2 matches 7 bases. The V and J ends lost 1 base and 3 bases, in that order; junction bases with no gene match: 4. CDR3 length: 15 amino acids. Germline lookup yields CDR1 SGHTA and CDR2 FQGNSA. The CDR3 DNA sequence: TGTGCCAGCAGCTTAGGACTAGCTCTAACAGATACGCAGTATTTT. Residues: CASSLGLALTDTQYF.

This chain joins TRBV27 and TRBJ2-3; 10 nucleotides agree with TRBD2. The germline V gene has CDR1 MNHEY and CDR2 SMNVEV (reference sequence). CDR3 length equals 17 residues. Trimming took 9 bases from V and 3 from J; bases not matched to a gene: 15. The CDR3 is CASQTISRGLATDTQYF. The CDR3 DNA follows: TGTGCCAGTCAGACAATATCTAGGGGACTAGCGACAGATACGCAGTATTTT.

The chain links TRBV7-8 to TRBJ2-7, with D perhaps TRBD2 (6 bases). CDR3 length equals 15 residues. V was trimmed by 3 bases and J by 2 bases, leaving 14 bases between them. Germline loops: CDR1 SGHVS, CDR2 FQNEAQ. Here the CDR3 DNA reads TGTGCCAGCAGCTTCAAGTGGGAGGCACCCTACGAGCAGTACTTC. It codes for CASSFKWEAPYEQYF.

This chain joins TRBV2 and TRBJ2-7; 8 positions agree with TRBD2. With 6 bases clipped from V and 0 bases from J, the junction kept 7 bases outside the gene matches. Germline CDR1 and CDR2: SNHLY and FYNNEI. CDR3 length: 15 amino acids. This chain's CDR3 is CASRRQRGPSYEQYF. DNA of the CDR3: TGTGCCAGCAGGAGACAGCGGGGGCCCTCCTACGAGCAGTACTTC.

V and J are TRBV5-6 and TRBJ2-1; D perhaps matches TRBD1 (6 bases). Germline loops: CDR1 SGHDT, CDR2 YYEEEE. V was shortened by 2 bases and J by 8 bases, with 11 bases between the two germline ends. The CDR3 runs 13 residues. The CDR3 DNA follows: TGTGCCAGCAGCTTAACAGGGAGCCATGAGCAGTTCTTC. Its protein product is CASSLTGSHEQFF.

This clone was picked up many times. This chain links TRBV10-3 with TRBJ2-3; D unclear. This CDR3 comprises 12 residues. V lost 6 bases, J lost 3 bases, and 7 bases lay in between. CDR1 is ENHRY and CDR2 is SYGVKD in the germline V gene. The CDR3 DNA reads TGTGCCATCAGAACACGGACAGATACGCAGTATTTT. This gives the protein CAIRTRTDTQYF.

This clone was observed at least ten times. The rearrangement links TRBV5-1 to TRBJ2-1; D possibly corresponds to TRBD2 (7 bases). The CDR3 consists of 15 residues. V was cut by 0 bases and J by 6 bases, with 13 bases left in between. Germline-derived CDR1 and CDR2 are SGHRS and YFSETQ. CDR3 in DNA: TGCGCCAGCAGCTTGGCCAGGGGCGGGAGCAATGAGCAGTTCTTC. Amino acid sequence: CASSLARGGSNEQFF.

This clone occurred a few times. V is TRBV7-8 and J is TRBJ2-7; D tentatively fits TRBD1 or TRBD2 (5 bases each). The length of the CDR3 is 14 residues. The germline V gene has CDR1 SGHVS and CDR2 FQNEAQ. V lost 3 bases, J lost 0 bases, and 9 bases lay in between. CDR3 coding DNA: TGTGCCAGCAGCTTGGGGACCCGCTCCTACGAGCAGTACTTC. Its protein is CASSLGTRSYEQYF.

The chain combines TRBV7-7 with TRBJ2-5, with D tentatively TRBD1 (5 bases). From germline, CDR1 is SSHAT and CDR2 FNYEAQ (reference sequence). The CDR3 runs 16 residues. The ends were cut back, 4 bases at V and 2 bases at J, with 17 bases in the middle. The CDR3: CASSSGSRTGQETQYF. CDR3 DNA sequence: TGTGCCAGCAGCTCTGGGTCCCGCACAGGTCAAGAGACCCAGTACTTC.

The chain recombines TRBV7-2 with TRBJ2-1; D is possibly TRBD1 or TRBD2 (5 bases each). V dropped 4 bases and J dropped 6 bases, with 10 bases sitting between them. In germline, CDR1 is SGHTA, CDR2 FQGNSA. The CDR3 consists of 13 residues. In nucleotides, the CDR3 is TGTGCCAGCAGCTGGGGGACGGCCAATGAGCAGTTCTTC. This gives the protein CASSWGTANEQFF.

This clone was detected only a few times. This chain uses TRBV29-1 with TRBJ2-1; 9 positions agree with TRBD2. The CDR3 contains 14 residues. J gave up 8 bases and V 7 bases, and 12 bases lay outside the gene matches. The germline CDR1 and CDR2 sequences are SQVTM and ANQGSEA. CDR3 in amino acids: CSARGVAGVYEQFF. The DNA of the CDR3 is TGCAGCGCCCGGGGAGTAGCGGGAGTTTATGAGCAGTTCTTC.

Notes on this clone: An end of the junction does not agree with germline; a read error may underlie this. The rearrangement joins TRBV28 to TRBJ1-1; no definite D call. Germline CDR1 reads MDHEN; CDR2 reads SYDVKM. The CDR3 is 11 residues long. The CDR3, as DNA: TGTGCCAGCAGTTTAAACGGCCTAGCACTCTTT. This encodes CASSLNGLALF.

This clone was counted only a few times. CDR3 coding DNA: TGTGCCCTGGGGGGCGGGGGCTCCTACGAGCAGTACTTC. It codes for CALGGGGSYEQYF. The chain carries TRBV30 and TRBJ2-7, with a tentative D call TRBD2 (7 bases). This CDR3 contains 13 residues. The V end lost 8 bases, the J end lost 0 bases, and 14 bases lay between the germline ends. Germline V gene sequence: CDR1 GTSNPN, CDR2 SVGIG (reference sequence).

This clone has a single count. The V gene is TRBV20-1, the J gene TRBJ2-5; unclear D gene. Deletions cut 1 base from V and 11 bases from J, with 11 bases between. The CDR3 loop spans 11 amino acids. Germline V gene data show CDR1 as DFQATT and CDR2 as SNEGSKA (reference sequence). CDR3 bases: TGCAGTGCTAGAGGTCAGCGAGAGCAGTACTTC. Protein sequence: CSARGQREQYF.

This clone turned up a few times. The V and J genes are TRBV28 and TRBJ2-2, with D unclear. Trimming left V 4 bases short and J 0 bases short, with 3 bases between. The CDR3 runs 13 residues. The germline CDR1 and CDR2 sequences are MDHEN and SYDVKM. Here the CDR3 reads CASSSSNTGELFF. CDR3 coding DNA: TGTGCCAGCAGTTCCTCGAACACCGGGGAGCTGTTTTTT.

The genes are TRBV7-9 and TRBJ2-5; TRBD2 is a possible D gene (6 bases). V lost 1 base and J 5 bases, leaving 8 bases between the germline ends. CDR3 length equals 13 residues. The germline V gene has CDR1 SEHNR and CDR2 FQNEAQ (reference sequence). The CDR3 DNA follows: TGTGCCAGCAGCTTAGGCGGGGTGGAGACCCAGTACTTC. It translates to CASSLGGVETQYF. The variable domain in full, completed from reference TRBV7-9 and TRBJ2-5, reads DTGVSQNPRHKITKRGQNVTFRCDPISEHNRLYWYRQTLGQGPEFLTYFQNEAQLEKSRLLSDRFSAERPKGSFSTLEIQRTEQGDSAMYLCASSLGGVETQYFGPGTRLLVL.

The CDR3 is CASSEDGRVSGGYTF. Here the CDR3 DNA reads TGTGCCAGCAGTGAAGACGGCAGGGTCTCCGGTGGCTACACCTTC. V and J are TRBV6-1 and TRBJ1-2; D is perhaps TRBD1 (5 bases). V lost 1 base and J lost 7, with 16 bases in between. The CDR3 consists of 15 residues. CDR1 MNHNS and CDR2 SASEGT come from the germline V gene.

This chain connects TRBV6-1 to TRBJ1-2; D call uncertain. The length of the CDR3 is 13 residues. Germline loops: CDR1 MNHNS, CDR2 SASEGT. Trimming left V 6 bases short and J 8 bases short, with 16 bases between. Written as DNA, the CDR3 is TGTGCCAGCAGGGGAATTGGCCTTTGGGGCTACACCTTC. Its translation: CASRGIGLWGYTF.